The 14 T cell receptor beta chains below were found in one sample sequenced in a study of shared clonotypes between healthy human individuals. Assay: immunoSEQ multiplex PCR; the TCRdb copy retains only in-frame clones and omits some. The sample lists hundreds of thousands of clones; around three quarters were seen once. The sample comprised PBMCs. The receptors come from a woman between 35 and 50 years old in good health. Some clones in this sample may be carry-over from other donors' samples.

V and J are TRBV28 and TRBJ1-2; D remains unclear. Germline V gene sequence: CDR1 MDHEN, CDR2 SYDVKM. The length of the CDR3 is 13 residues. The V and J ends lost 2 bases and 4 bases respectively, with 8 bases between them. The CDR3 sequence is CASSLQLGYGYTF. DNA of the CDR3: TGTGCCAGCAGTTTACAGCTTGGCTATGGCTACACCTTC.

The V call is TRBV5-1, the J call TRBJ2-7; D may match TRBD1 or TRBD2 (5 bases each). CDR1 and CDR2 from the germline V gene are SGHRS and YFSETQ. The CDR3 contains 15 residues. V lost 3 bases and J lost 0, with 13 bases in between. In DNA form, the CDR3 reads TGCGCCAGCAGCTGGGGTGTGGGGGTCTCCTACGAGCAGTACTTC. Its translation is CASSWGVGVSYEQYF.

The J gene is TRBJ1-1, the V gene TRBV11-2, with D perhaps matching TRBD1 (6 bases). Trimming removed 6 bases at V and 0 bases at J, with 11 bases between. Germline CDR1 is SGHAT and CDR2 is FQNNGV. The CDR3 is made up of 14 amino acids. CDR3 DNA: TGTGCCAGCAGTAATGGACAGATGAACACTGAAGCTTTCTTT. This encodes CASSNGQMNTEAFF.

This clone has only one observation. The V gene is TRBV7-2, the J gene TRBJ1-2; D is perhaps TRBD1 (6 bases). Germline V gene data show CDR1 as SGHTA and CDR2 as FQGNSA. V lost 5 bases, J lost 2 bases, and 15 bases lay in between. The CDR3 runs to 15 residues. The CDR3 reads CASSPQGRLNYGYTF. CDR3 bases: TGTGCCAGCAGCCCTCAGGGGAGGCTGAACTATGGCTACACCTTC.

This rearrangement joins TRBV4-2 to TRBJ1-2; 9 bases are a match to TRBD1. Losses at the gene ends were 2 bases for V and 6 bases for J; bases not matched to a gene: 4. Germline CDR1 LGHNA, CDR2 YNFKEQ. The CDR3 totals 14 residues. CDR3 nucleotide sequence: TGTGCCAGCAGCCAATCGGGACAGGGAGATGGCTACACCTTC. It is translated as CASSQSGQGDGYTF.

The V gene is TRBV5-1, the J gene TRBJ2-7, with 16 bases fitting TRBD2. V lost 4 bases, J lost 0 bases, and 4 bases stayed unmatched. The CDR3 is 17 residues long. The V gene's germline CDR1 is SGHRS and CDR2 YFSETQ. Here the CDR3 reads CASSPGLAGGNSYEQYF. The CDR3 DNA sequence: TGCGCCAGCAGCCCGGGACTAGCGGGAGGGAACTCCTACGAGCAGTACTTC.

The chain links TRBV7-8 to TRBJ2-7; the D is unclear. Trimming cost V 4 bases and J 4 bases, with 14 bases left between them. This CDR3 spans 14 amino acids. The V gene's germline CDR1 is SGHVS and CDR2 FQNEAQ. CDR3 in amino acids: CASSSTNKEYEQYF. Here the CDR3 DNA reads TGTGCCAGCAGCTCTACAAACAAGGAGTACGAGCAGTACTTC.

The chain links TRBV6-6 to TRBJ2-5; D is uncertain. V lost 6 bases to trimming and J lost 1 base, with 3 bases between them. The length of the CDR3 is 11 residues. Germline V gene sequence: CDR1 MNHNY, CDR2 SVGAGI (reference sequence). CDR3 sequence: CASSPQETQYF. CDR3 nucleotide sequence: TGTGCCAGCAGCCCCCAAGAGACCCAGTACTTC.

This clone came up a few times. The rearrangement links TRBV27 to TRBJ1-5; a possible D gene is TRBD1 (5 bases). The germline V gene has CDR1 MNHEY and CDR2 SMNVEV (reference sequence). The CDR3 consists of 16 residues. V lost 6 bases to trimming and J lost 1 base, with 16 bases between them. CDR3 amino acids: CASRWGEKASNQPQHF. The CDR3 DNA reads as TGTGCCAGCAGATGGGGGGAGAAGGCAAGCAATCAGCCCCAGCATTTT.

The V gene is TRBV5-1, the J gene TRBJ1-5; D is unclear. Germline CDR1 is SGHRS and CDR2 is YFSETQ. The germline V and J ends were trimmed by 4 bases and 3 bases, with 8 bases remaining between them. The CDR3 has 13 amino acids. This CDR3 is CASSAEPNQPQHF. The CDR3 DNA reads TGCGCCAGCAGCGCTGAACCCAATCAGCCCCAGCATTTT.

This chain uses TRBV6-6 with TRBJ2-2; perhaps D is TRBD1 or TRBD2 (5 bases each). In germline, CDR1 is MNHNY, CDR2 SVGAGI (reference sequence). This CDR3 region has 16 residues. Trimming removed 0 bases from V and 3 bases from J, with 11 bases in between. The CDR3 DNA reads TGTGCCAGCAGTTACTCGCCAGGGACCTACACCGGGGAGCTGTTTTTT. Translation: CASSYSPGTYTGELFF.

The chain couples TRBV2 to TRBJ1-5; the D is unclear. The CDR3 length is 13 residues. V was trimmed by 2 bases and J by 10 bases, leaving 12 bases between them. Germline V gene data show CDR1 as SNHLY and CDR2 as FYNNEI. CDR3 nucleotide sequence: TGTGCCAGCAGTGAAAGGGCCGAGGGCCCCCAGCATTTT. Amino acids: CASSERAEGPQHF.

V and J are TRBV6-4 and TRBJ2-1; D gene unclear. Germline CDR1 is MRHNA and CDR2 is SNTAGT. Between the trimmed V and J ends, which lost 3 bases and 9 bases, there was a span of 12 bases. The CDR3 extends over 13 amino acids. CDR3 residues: CASSESRPGEQFF. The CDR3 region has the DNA TGTGCCAGCAGTGAATCCCGACCGGGTGAGCAGTTCTTC.

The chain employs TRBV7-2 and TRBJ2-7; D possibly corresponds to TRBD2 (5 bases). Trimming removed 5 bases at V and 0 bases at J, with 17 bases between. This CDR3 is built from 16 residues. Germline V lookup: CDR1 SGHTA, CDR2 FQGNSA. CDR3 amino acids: CASSQWLARSSYEQYF. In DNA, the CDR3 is TGTGCCAGCAGCCAGTGGCTAGCAAGAAGCTCCTACGAGCAGTACTTC.